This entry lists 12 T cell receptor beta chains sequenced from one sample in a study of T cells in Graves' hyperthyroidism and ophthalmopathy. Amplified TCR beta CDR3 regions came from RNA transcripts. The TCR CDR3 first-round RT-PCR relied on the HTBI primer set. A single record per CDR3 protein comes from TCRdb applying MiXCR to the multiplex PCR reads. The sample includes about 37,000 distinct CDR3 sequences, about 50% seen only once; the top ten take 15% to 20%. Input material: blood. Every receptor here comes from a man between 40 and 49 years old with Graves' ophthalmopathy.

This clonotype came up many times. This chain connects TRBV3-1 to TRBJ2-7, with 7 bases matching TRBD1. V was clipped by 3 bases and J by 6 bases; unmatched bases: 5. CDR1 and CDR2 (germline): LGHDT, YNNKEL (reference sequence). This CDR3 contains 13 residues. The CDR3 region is CASSHRQGTEQYF. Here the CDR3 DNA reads TGTGCCAGCAGCCATCGACAGGGAACCGAGCAGTACTTC.

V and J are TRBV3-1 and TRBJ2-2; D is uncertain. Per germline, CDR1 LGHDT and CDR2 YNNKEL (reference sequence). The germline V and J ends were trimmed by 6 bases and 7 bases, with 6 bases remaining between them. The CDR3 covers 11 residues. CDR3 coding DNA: TGTGCCAGCAGACCTAGCGGGGAGCTGTTTTTT. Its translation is CASRPSGELFF. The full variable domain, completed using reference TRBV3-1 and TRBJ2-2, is DTAVSQTPKYLVTQMGNDKSIKCEQNLGHDTMYWYKQDSKKFLKIMFSYNNKELIINETVPNRFSPKSPDKAHLNLHINSLELGDSAVYFCASRPSGELFFGEGSRLTVL.

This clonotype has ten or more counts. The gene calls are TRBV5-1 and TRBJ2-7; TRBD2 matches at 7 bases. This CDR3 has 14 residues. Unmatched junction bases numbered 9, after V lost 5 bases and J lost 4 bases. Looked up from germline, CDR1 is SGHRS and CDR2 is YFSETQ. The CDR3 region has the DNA TGCGCCAGCAGGAGGGCTAGCGGCCAATACGAGCAGTACTTC. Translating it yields CASRRASGQYEQYF.

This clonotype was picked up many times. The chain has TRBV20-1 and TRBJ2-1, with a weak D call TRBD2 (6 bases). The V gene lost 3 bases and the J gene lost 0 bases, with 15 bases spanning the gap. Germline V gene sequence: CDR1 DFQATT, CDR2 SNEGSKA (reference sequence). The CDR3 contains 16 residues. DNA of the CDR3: TGCAGTGCTAGCGACACTAGCTTTGGCTCCTACAATGAGCAGTTCTTC. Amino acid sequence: CSASDTSFGSYNEQFF.

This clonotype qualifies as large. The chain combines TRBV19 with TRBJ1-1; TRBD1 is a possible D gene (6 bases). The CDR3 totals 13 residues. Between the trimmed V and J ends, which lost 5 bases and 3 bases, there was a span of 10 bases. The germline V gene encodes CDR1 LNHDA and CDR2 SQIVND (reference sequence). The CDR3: CASSFGGYTEAFF. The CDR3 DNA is TGTGCCAGTAGTTTCGGGGGCTACACTGAAGCTTTCTTT.

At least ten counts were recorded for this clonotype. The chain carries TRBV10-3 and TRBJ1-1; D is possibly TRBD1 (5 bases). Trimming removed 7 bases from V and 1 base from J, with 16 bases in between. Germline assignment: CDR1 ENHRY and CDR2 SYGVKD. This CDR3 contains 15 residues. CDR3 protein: CAIKGSGAENTEAFF. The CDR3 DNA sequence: TGTGCCATCAAGGGTAGTGGGGCAGAGAACACTGAAGCTTTCTTT.

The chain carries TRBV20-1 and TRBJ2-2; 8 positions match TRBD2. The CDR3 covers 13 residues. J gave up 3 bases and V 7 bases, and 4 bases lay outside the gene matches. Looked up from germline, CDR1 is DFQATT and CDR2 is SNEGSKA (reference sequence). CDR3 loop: CSVGGGYTGELFF. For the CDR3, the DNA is TGCAGTGTCGGGGGGGGCTACACCGGGGAGCTGTTTTTT.

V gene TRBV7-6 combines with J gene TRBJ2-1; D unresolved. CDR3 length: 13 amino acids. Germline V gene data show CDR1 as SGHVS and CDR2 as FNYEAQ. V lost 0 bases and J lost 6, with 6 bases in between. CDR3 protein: CASSLAESNEQFF. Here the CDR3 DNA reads TGTGCCAGCAGCTTAGCAGAAAGCAATGAGCAGTTCTTC.

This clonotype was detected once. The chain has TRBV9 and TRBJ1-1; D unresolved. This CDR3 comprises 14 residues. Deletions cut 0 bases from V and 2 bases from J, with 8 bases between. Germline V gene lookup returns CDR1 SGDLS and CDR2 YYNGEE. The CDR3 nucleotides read TGTGCCAGCAGCGTAGTGTCAGGAAACACTGAAGCTTTCTTT. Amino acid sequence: CASSVVSGNTEAFF.

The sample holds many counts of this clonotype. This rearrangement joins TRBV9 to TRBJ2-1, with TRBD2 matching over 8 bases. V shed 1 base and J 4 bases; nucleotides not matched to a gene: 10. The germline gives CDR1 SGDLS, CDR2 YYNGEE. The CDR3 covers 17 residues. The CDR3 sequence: CASSVSRGSGTYNEQFF. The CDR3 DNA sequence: TGTGCCAGCAGCGTATCCCGGGGTAGCGGGACTTACAATGAGCAGTTCTTC.

CDR3: CSATREGSYLETQYF. CDR3 DNA: TGCAGTGCAACGCGGGAGGGCAGCTATCTAGAGACCCAGTACTTC. The chain joins TRBV20-1 to TRBJ2-5, with 9 bases fitting TRBD2. V lost 6 bases to trimming and J lost 4 bases; unmatched junction nucleotides: 12. This CDR3 is built from 15 residues. In germline, CDR1 is DFQATT, CDR2 SNEGSKA (reference sequence).

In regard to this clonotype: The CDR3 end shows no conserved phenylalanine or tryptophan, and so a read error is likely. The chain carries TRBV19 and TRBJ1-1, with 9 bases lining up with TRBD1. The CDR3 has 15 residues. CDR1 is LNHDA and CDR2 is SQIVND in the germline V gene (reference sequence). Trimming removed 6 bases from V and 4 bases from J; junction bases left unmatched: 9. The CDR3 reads CASSLGQGWGTEAFL. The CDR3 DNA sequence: TGTGCCAGTAGCCTGGGACAGGGCTGGGGCACTGAAGCTTTCCTT.